A selection of T cell receptor beta chains follows, all from one sample in a study of blood T cells in healthy people across ages. A single record per CDR3 protein comes from TCRdb applying MiXCR to the 5' RACE reads. There are 1.5 million to 2 million distinct CDR3 sequences in the sample; roughly a third occur only once, and 11% lies in the top ten. The sequencing input was blood. Receptors were obtained from a woman under 40 in good health. CDR3s include the opening cysteine and the closing phenylalanine or tryptophan. The D gene is left open where the match is weak. Some rows mark clone size as missing; the rest say once, few, many or name a class of expanded clone.

TRBV29-1,NA,NA,TRBJ2-1,CSVVRGRDEQFF,TGCAGCGTTGTCAGGGGCCGGGATGAGCAGTTCTTC
TRBV7-2,TRBD2,few,TRBJ2-1,CASSYSIAGGAYNEQFF,TGTGCCAGCAGCTACTCGATAGCGGGGGGCGCCTACAATGAGCAGTTCTTC
TRBV20-1,NA,few,TRBJ2-3,CSAPPGSTDTQYF,TGCAGTGCCCCGCCGGGGAGCACAGATACGCAGTATTTT
TRBV29-1,NA,many,TRBJ2-7,CSSPPVGARPYEQYF,TGCAGCAGCCCGCCGGTGGGGGCGCGTCCCTACGAGCAGTACTTC
TRBV10-3,NA,few,TRBJ1-2,CAISDEGPYGYTF,TGTGCCATCAGTGATGAGGGGCCCTATGGCTACACCTTC
TRBV11-2,NA,NA,TRBJ2-3,CASSLAGFQDTQYF,TGTGCCAGCAGCTTAGCGGGGTTCCAGGATACGCAGTATTTT
TRBV27,TRBD1,few,TRBJ2-1,CASSPWTGPNYNEQFF,TGTGCCAGCAGCCCATGGACAGGTCCCAACTACAATGAGCAGTTCTTC
TRBV5-1,TRBD1,many,TRBJ2-7,CASSFAGGDEQYF,TGCGCCAGCAGCTTTGCAGGGGGCGACGAGCAGTACTTC
TRBV5-1,NA,NA,TRBJ2-4,CASSLGVPKNIQYF,TGCGCCAGCAGCTTGGGGGTTCCCAAAAACATTCAGTACTTC
TRBV25-1,NA,NA,TRBJ2-1,CAAKDSSYNEQFF,TGTGCCGCCAAGGACAGCTCCTACAATGAGCAGTTCTTC
TRBV6-5,TRBD1,NA,TRBJ2-3,CASRSPTGPSTDTQYF,TGTGCCAGCAGGTCGCCGACAGGGCCAAGCACAGATACGCAGTATTTT
TRBV7-3,NA,few,TRBJ2-1,CASGLSEEQFF,TGTGCCAGCGGGTTAAGTGAAGAGCAGTTCTTC
TRBV28,TRBD1,few,TRBJ1-1,CASSSTRQGANTEALF,TGTGCCAGCAGTTCGACCAGACAGGGCGCCAACACTGAAGCTCTCTTT
TRBV5-1,TRBD1,NA,TRBJ2-3,CASSSGTGVLTDTQYF,TGCGCCAGCAGCTCGGGGACAGGGGTCCTCACAGATACGCAGTATTTT
TRBV7-9,NA,NA,TRBJ2-6,CASSLAGAMSFGANVLTF,TGTGCCAGCAGCTTAGCGGGAGCTATGTCCTTCGGGGCCAACGTCCTGACTTTC
TRBV10-3,TRBD1,many,TRBJ2-1,CASGQGSSYNEQFF,TGTGCCTCCGGACAGGGGAGCTCCTACAATGAGCAGTTCTTC
TRBV20-1,NA,NA,TRBJ2-3,CSASPSRTGGTDTQYF,TGCAGTGCTAGCCCCTCGAGGACTGGAGGGACAGATACGCAGTATTTT
TRBV2,NA,NA,TRBJ1-1,CASTPLSVDTEAFF,TGTGCCAGCACCCCACTAAGCGTGGACACTGAAGCTTTCTTT
TRBV6-1,TRBD1,NA,TRBJ2-5,CAMSNRGLQETQYF,TGTGCCATGTCAAACAGGGGGCTCCAAGAGACCCAGTACTTC
TRBV5-6,NA,once,TRBJ2-1,CASSPLRYGAASYNEQFF,TGTGCCAGCAGCCCATTGCGGTACGGGGCGGCCTCCTACAATGAGCAGTTCTTC
TRBV6-1,TRBD2,NA,TRBJ2-1,CASRERDYTYNEQFF,TGTGCCAGCAGGGAGCGGGACTATACCTACAATGAGCAGTTCTTC
TRBV10-1,NA,NA,TRBJ1-1,CASSFPGGEAFF,TGCGCCAGCAGTTTTCCCGGGGGTGAAGCTTTCTTT
TRBV20-1,TRBD2,few,TRBJ2-5,CSALGLWREQSQETQYF,TGCAGTGCCCTCGGGCTCTGGCGGGAGCAAAGTCAAGAGACCCAGTACTTC
TRBV20-1,TRBD2,NA,TRBJ2-1,CSAHRLAGGPSYNEQFF,TGCAGTGCTCATAGACTAGCGGGGGGGCCTTCCTACAATGAGCAGTTCTTC
TRBV29-1,NA,many,TRBJ1-2,CSAGPLMDYGYTF,TGCAGCGCTGGGCCTTTAATGGACTATGGCTACACCTTC
TRBV2,NA,NA,TRBJ2-1,CASSGVKGGEQFF,TGTGCCAGCAGTGGGGTCAAAGGTGGGGAGCAGTTCTTC
TRBV6-2/TRBV6-3,TRBD2,NA,TRBJ2-2,CASSYPSGRASGELFF,TGTGCCAGCAGTTACCCTAGCGGGAGGGCATCCGGGGAGCTGTTTTTT
TRBV11-2,TRBD1,few,TRBJ2-1,CASRSDRRYNEQFF,TGTGCCAGCAGATCGGACAGGAGGTATAATGAGCAGTTCTTC
TRBV7-9,TRBD1,few,TRBJ1-4,CASSSETGRREKLFF,TGTGCCAGCAGCTCAGAGACAGGGAGAAGGGAAAAACTGTTTTTT
TRBV7-9,NA,once,TRBJ2-7,CASSSGIRAWEQYF,TGTGCCAGCAGCTCTGGCATCAGGGCATGGGAGCAGTACTTC
TRBV12-3/TRBV12-4,NA,few,TRBJ2-2,CASSLTSGGAGELFF,TGTGCCAGCAGTTTGACGTCTGGAGGGGCCGGGGAGCTGTTTTTT
TRBV28,TRBD1,NA,TRBJ1-2,CASSSGQGAMRGYTF,TGTGCCAGCAGTTCTGGACAGGGGGCGATGCGTGGCTACACCTTC
TRBV4-1,NA,NA,TRBJ2-3,CASSQVGGLSTDTQYF,TGCGCCAGCAGCCAAGTTGGCGGACTTTCCACAGATACGCAGTATTTT
TRBV29-1,NA,few,TRBJ2-5,CSGGRGGETQYF,TGCAGCGGGGGGCGGGGAGGAGAGACCCAGTACTTC
TRBV20-1,NA,NA,TRBJ2-7,CSARVAPPYEQYF,TGCAGTGCTAGAGTCGCTCCACCCTACGAGCAGTACTTC
TRBV20-1,TRBD1,many,TRBJ1-5,CSASPGTGAGEPQHF,TGCAGTGCTAGCCCGGGAACAGGGGCAGGGGAGCCCCAGCATTTT
TRBV9,TRBD2,NA,TRBJ2-1,CASSVTSGRNYEQFF,TGTGCCAGCAGCGTGACTAGCGGGAGGAATTATGAGCAGTTCTTC
TRBV7-2,NA,NA,TRBJ2-3,CASSLRTGPDTQYF,TGTGCCAGCAGCTTACGGACCGGCCCGGATACGCAGTATTTT
TRBV18,TRBD1,NA,TRBJ1-2,CASSTTWTGDGYTF,TGTGCCAGCTCAACCACCTGGACAGGGGATGGCTACACCTTC
TRBV5-1,NA,few,TRBJ2-3,CASSLPAGTDTQYF,TGCGCCAGCAGCTTGCCGGCAGGGACAGATACGCAGTATTTT
TRBV11-2,NA,NA,TRBJ1-2,CASSLRSFYGYTF,TGTGCCAGCAGCTTAAGGTCTTTCTATGGCTACACCTTC
TRBV12-3/TRBV12-4,NA,NA,TRBJ1-1,CASSPWVFGGGITEAFF,TGTGCCAGCAGCCCATGGGTTTTTGGTGGGGGTATTACTGAAGCTTTCTTT
TRBV4-1,NA,NA,TRBJ1-4,CASSQGAREFEKLFF,TGCGCCAGCAGCCAAGGGGCAAGGGAGTTTGAAAAACTGTTTTTT
TRBV7-8,NA,NA,TRBJ1-1,CASSIQENLNTEAFF,TGTGCCAGCAGCATACAGGAAAACCTGAACACTGAAGCTTTCTTT
TRBV2,TRBD2,few,TRBJ2-3,CASSGPSGGADTQYF,TGTGCCAGCAGTGGGCCTAGCGGGGGGGCAGATACGCAGTATTTT
TRBV19,NA,NA,TRBJ2-1,CASSIFSNNEQFF,TGTGCCAGTAGCATTTTCAGTAACAATGAGCAGTTCTTC
TRBV29-1,NA,few,TRBJ2-3,CSVAKGTDITDTQYF,TGCAGCGTTGCTAAGGGGACCGATATCACGGATACGCAGTATTTT
TRBV14,NA,few,TRBJ2-7,CASSQDYPGGYEQYF,TGTGCCAGCAGCCAAGACTATCCCGGGGGCTACGAGCAGTACTTC
TRBV20-1,NA,few,TRBJ1-2,CSARPPSYTF,TGCAGTGCTAGACCACCGAGCTACACCTTC
TRBV6-1,TRBD1,NA,TRBJ1-5,CASGGRQGGSQPQHF,TGTGCCAGCGGTGGGCGACAGGGCGGGAGCCAGCCCCAGCATTTT
TRBV4-2,TRBD1,NA,TRBJ1-2,CASSRLGQGVGTNYGYTF,TGTGCCAGCAGCCGACTGGGACAGGGGGTAGGGACCAACTATGGCTACACCTTC
TRBV5-5,NA,NA,TRBJ2-1,CASSLAGGHYNEQFF,TGTGCCAGCAGCTTGGCGGGGGGACATTACAATGAGCAGTTCTTC
TRBV30,NA,once,TRBJ2-5,CARSVQSPQETQYF,TGTGCCCGGAGTGTACAGTCTCCGCAAGAGACCCAGTACTTC